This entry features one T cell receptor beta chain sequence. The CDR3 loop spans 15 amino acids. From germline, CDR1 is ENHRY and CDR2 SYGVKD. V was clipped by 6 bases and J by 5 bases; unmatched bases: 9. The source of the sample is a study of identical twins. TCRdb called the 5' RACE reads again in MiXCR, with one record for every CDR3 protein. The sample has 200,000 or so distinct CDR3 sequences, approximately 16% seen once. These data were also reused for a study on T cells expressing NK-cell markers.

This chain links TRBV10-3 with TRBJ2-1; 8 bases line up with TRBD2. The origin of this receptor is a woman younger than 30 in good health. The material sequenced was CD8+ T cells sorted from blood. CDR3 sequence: CAISQTGTSNNEQFF. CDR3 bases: TGTGCCATCAGCCAGACCGGGACTAGTAACAATGAGCAGTTCTTC.